This entry describes one T cell receptor beta chain. What it binds is not known. Measured with immunoSEQ multiplex PCR; TCRdb has only the in-frame clones, and not every one. The table records some 120,000 clones, approximately 90% of them present only once. V dropped 5 bases and J dropped 5 bases, with 12 bases sitting between them. Germline CDR1 reads MNHEY; CDR2 reads SVGAGI. This CDR3 spans 13 amino acids. The time point denotes: blood 2 weeks post-SBRT. Treatment defined: 15 Gy SBRT to primary tumor, nephrectomy 4 weeks later. This renal cell carcinoma was of the clear cell type. This record comes from a study of radiation and T cells in renal cell carcinoma. The study, taken as a whole, reports: From baseline, blood top tumor clonotypes peaked at 2 weeks post-radiation.

The TCR sequence derives from a woman in her seventies with renal cell carcinoma. V gene TRBV6-5 combines with J gene TRBJ2-5; D is perhaps TRBD1 or TRBD2 (7 bases each). Source: blood, taken from a patient whose treatment included radiotherapy and nephrectomy. DNA for the CDR3: TGTGCCAGCAGTCTCCAGGGGGGGGAGACCCAGTACTTC. Translating gives CASSLQGGETQYF.